The clone carrying this T cell receptor beta chain has a handful of counts. This specimen belongs to a study of blood T cell repertoires in COVID-19. Study as a whole: T cells, B-cell-depleted T cells, or PBMCs provided the cDNA or gDNA that served as material.

Profiling relied on immunoSEQ multiplex PCR, and the TCRdb table lists in-frame clones only, not all of them. Of approximately 68,000 clones in the sample, roughly 80% were seen once. The CDR3 covers 15 residues. CDR1 and CDR2 (germline): LNHDA, SQIVND (reference sequence). The V and J ends lost 3 bases and 1 base respectively, with 10 bases between them. The TCR sequence derives from a woman between 45 and 60 years old with acute or convalescent COVID-19. The genes are TRBV19 and TRBJ2-4; possible D gene TRBD2, 5 bases. The sequenced sample consisted of peripheral blood. The DNA of the CDR3 is TGTGCCAGTAGTATTGGAGGTATGGCCAAAAACATTCAGTACTTC. It is translated as CASSIGGMAKNIQYF. The full variable domain, its missing parts supplied by reference TRBV19 and TRBJ2-4, is DGGITQSPKYLFRKEGQNVTLSCEQNLNHDAMYWYRQDPGQGLRLIYYSQIVNDFQKGDIAEGYSVSREKKESFPLTVTSAQKNPTAFYLCASSIGGMAKNIQYFGAGTRLSVL.